These 23 T cell receptor beta chains originate from one sample sequenced in a study of T cell changes during pregnancy in multiple sclerosis. Libraries were prepared by immunoSEQ multiplex PCR; TCRdb keeps only in-frame clonotypes and omits some of them. The sample gives approximately 17,000 clones, 70% to 90% of which show up once; 9% to 10% is in the top ten. This specimen was CD8+ T cells from peripheral blood mononuclear cells, taken in the second trimester of pregnancy. The source is a female donor in good health, enrolled as a control in a pregnancy study.

This chain connects TRBV4-2 to TRBJ2-3; D call uncertain. CDR3 length: 16 residues. Germline CDR1 and CDR2: LGHNA and YNFKEQ. V lost 0 bases, J lost 1 base, and 11 bases lay in between. The CDR3 loop is CASSQEDTPGTDTQYF. CDR3 bases: TGTGCCAGCAGCCAAGAAGACACCCCTGGCACAGATACGCAGTATTTT.

The rearrangement joins TRBV30 to TRBJ2-1; TRBD2 is a possible D gene (6 bases). The germline V gene encodes CDR1 GTSNPN and CDR2 SVGIG (reference sequence). V lost 5 bases and J lost 7, with 15 bases in between. There are 13 residues in the CDR3. The CDR3 nucleotides are TGTGCCTGGGCCGGGACTGGGGGTAATGAGCAGTTCTTC. Translated: CAWAGTGGNEQFF.

The rearrangement uses TRBV10-3 and TRBJ2-7; 8 bases align to TRBD2. Per germline, CDR1 ENHRY and CDR2 SYGVKD. This CDR3 region has 13 residues. Unmatched junction bases numbered 2, after V lost 7 bases and J lost 0 bases. CDR3 DNA: TGTGCCATCACCGGGACTAGCTCCTACGAGCAGTACTTC. Protein: CAITGTSSYEQYF.

This chain uses TRBV18 with TRBJ1-4; no clear D. Per germline, CDR1 KGHSH and CDR2 LQKENI. Trimming took 6 bases from V and 6 from J, leaving 20 bases between them. CDR3 length equals 16 residues. This chain's CDR3 is CASSLLQRERDEKLFF. CDR3 nucleotides: TGTGCCAGCTCGCTGCTACAGCGGGAGAGGGATGAAAAACTGTTTTTT. The variable domain in full, with the rest retrieved from reference TRBV18 and TRBJ1-4, is NAGVMQNPRHLVRRRGQEARLRCSPMKGHSHVYWYRQLPEEGLKFMVYLQKENIIDESGMPKERFSAEFPKEGPSILRIQQVVRGDSAAYFCASSLLQRERDEKLFFGSGTQLSVL.

The V and J genes are TRBV20-1 and TRBJ2-7, with D uncertain. Germline lookup yields CDR1 DFQATT and CDR2 SNEGSKA (reference sequence). Trimming took 0 bases from V and 3 from J, leaving 3 bases between them. This CDR3 is built from 11 residues. CDR3: CSARDNYEQYF. DNA for the CDR3: TGCAGTGCTAGAGACAACTACGAGCAGTACTTC.

This sequence joins TRBV7-9 and TRBJ1-5, with D possibly being TRBD1 (6 bases). The CDR3 has 12 amino acids. Germline CDR1 and CDR2: SEHNR and FQNEAQ (reference sequence). The ends were cut back, 5 bases at V and 12 bases at J, with 14 bases in the middle. CDR3 nucleotides: TGTGCCAGCAGCGACGGGACATACGACCAGCATTTT. Protein: CASSDGTYDQHF. Together with reference TRBV7-9 and TRBJ1-5, the CDR3 gives the full variable domain: DTGVSQNPRHKITKRGQNVTFRCDPISEHNRLYWYRQTLGQGPEFLTYFQNEAQLEKSRLLSDRFSAERPKGSFSTLEIQRTEQGDSAMYLCASSDGTYDQHFGDGTRLSIL.

This sequence joins TRBV7-8 and TRBJ1-5; D gene uncertain. Germline V lookup: CDR1 SGHVS, CDR2 FQNEAQ. Trimming took 6 bases from V and 5 from J, leaving 17 bases between them. The CDR3 consists of 15 residues. The CDR3 sequence: CASSPWSVMYQPQHF. The CDR3 bases are TGTGCCAGCAGTCCCTGGTCAGTCATGTATCAGCCCCAGCATTTT.

This chain links TRBV6-6 with TRBJ1-1; D not resolved. V gave up 0 bases and J gave up 3 bases, with 8 bases separating them. The CDR3 has 14 residues. CDR1 and CDR2 from the germline V gene are MNHNY and SVGAGI (reference sequence). The CDR3 DNA sequence: TGTGCCAGCAGTTACTCCAGTGGCCACACTGAAGCTTTCTTT. Translation: CASSYSSGHTEAFF.

The chain uses TRBV5-6 and TRBJ1-1; the D gene is possibly TRBD1 (5 bases). Trimming removed 4 bases from V and 4 bases from J, with 11 bases in between. The germline gives CDR1 SGHDT, CDR2 YYEEEE. The CDR3 consists of 13 residues. CDR3 amino acids: CASSEDTSTEAFF. The CDR3 DNA reads TGTGCCAGCAGCGAGGACACATCCACTGAAGCTTTCTTT.

A remark on this clone: The same CDR3 also results from other DNA sequences found in this sample. The V and J genes are TRBV7-2 and TRBJ2-7; 9 bases are a match to TRBD1. V lost 5 bases and J lost 1; bases outside the gene matches: 6. This CDR3 has 15 residues. Germline CDR1 reads SGHTA; CDR2 reads FQGNSA. The CDR3 DNA reads TGTGCCAGCAGCCGTGGACAGGGGACTTCCTACGAGCAGTACTTC. It is translated as CASSRGQGTSYEQYF.

This chain connects TRBV5-6 to TRBJ2-3; 16 bases match TRBD2. The CDR3 is made up of 19 amino acids. The V gene end was trimmed by 5 bases and the J gene end by 0 bases; junction bases not matched to a gene: 9. Germline V gives CDR1 SGHDT, CDR2 YYEEEE. This CDR3 reads CASRSTGTSGGASTDTQYF. CDR3 sequence (DNA): TGTGCCAGCAGATCAACAGGGACTAGCGGGGGGGCCAGCACAGATACGCAGTATTTT.

The chain joins TRBV6-4 to TRBJ2-1; 8 bases fit TRBD2. V was clipped by 0 bases and J by 7 bases; unmatched bases: 5. The CDR3 sequence is 15 residues long. CDR1 is MRHNA, CDR2 SNTAGT, per germline. In nucleotides, the CDR3 is TGTGCCAGCAGTGACTCTAGCGGGGTTTGGAATGAGCAGTTCTTC. Translation: CASSDSSGVWNEQFF.

This clone has only a few counts. The chain uses TRBV7-9 and TRBJ1-1; D is unresolved. V lost 1 base and J 1 base, leaving 7 bases between the germline ends. Germline V gene lookup returns CDR1 SEHNR and CDR2 FQNEAQ (reference sequence). This CDR3 contains 14 residues. CDR3 region: CASSLGPGNTEAFF. CDR3 bases: TGTGCCAGCAGCTTAGGCCCCGGGAACACTGAAGCTTTCTTT.

CDR3 sequence (DNA): TGTGCCAGCAGGCCCAGGGGTGGGGGCTCGAACACTGAAGCTTTCTTT. The encoded protein is CASRPRGGGSNTEAFF. The chain has TRBV6-6 and TRBJ1-1; TRBD1 might be the D (6 bases). Germline assignment: CDR1 MNHNY and CDR2 SVGAGI (reference sequence). CDR3 size: 16 residues. V was clipped by 6 bases and J by 1 base, with 18 bases between them.

This clone appeared once. The chain couples TRBV5-8 to TRBJ1-4, with D possibly TRBD1 on 5 matching bases. Germline V gives CDR1 SGHTS, CDR2 YDEGEE. V was pared by 0 bases and J by 14 bases, with 5 bases between. This CDR3 is built from 10 residues. CDR3 sequence: CASSLDRLFF. CDR3 bases: TGTGCCAGCAGCTTGGACAGGCTGTTTTTT.

The rearrangement joins TRBV9 to TRBJ1-6; D is possibly TRBD1 (6 bases). Looked up from germline, CDR1 is SGDLS and CDR2 is YYNGEE. This CDR3 comprises 16 residues. Trimming removed 3 bases at V and 5 bases at J, with 15 bases between. This chain's CDR3 is CASSGGWGRDNSPLHF. CDR3 sequence (DNA): TGTGCCAGCAGCGGGGGATGGGGGCGAGATAATTCACCCCTCCACTTT. The complete variable domain, with remaining parts taken from reference TRBV9 and TRBJ1-6, reads DSGVTQTPKHLITATGQRVTLRCSPRSGDLSVYWYQQSLDQGLQFLIQYYNGEERAKGNILERFSAQQFPDLHSELNLSSLELGDSALYFCASSGGWGRDNSPLHFGNGTRLTVT.

J is TRBJ1-6 and V is TRBV4-3; D is possibly TRBD1 (6 bases). The CDR3 runs 17 residues. The V end was cut by 4 bases, the J end by 6 bases, with 19 bases between. Germline-derived CDR1 and CDR2 are LGHNA and YSLEER. The CDR3 region is CASSPDFAGAGNSPLHF. CDR3 in DNA: TGCGCCAGCAGCCCGGACTTTGCGGGGGCGGGTAATTCACCCCTCCACTTT.

The V gene is TRBV6-6, the J gene TRBJ1-2, with a weak D call TRBD1 (6 bases). The germline gives CDR1 MNHNY, CDR2 SVGAGI (reference sequence). Trimming shortened V by 5 bases and J by 4 bases, and 17 bases separated the two germline ends. CDR3 size: 15 residues. The CDR3 is CASSSVWGPLYGYTF. CDR3 DNA sequence: TGTGCCAGCAGTAGCGTGTGGGGGCCCCTCTATGGCTACACCTTC.

The V gene is TRBV7-6, the J gene TRBJ2-3; TRBD1 is a possible D gene (5 bases). V lost 1 base, J lost 0 bases, and 8 bases lay in between. This CDR3 spans 15 amino acids. Germline lookup yields CDR1 SGHVS and CDR2 FNYEAQ. The CDR3, as DNA: TGTGCCAGCAGCTTAGGACAGCGAAGCACAGATACGCAGTATTTT. This codes for CASSLGQRSTDTQYF.

This clone came up a few times. This rearrangement joins TRBV15 to TRBJ2-2; TRBD1 agrees at 9 bases. Germline-derived CDR1 and CDR2 are LNHNV and YYDKDF (reference sequence). Losses at the gene ends were 0 bases for V and 6 bases for J; bases not matched to a gene: 2. The CDR3 contains 15 residues. The CDR3: CATSREQGASGELFF. The DNA of the CDR3 is TGTGCCACCAGCAGAGAACAGGGGGCCTCCGGGGAGCTGTTTTTT.

V usage is TRBV6-1 and J usage is TRBJ2-7; 9 bases match TRBD1. The CDR3 is 13 amino acids. V lost 7 bases to trimming and J lost 3 bases; unmatched junction nucleotides: 4. CDR1 is MNHNS, CDR2 SASEGT, per germline. CDR3 residues: CASTTGGYYEQYF. CDR3 coding DNA: TGTGCCAGCACGACAGGGGGGTACTACGAGCAGTACTTC.

In its sample, this clone was seen once. This sequence joins TRBV27 and TRBJ2-5; a weak D match, TRBD2 (5 bases). The CDR3 is 13 amino acids. CDR1 and CDR2 (germline): MNHEY, SMNVEV (reference sequence). V dropped 5 bases and J dropped 5 bases, with 12 bases sitting between them. This CDR3 reads CASSEREKETQYF. The CDR3 DNA is TGTGCCAGCAGTGAGAGGGAAAAGGAGACCCAGTACTTC.

The V call is TRBV28, the J call TRBJ2-7; TRBD1 aligns across 7 bases. Germline CDR1 MDHEN, CDR2 SYDVKM. The CDR3 runs 14 residues. V was pared by 5 bases and J by 2 bases, with 6 bases of the junction left unmatched. The CDR3 DNA follows: TGTGCCAGCAGTCCCCCCGGGACAGCCTACGAGCAGTACTTC. It specifies CASSPPGTAYEQYF.